This TCR beta chain was sequenced during a study of blood T cell repertoires in COVID-19. At the level of the study: The United States, Italy and Spain were the sources of the acute and convalescent COVID-19 samples. In each case, the material was cDNA or gDNA derived from T cells, B-cell-depleted T cells, or PBMCs.

Original methodology: Amplification of reference gene primers provided the estimated nucleated cell counts. TCRdb keeps only in-frame clones here, not all; method: immunoSEQ multiplex PCR. V and J calls and clone size are copied from that table; D and trimming were computed from the DNA. The sample comprises roughly 80,000 clones, roughly nine tenths of which are singletons, and 1.5% to 2% rests with the top ten. CDR3 length: 13 residues. Germline lookup yields CDR1 MNHEY and CDR2 SVGAGI. Trimming removed 0 bases at V and 8 bases at J, with 5 bases between. Sequences were obtained from peripheral blood. The rearrangement links TRBV6-5 to TRBJ1-6, with D uncertain. This sequence was found in a man aged 55 to 70 with acute or convalescent COVID-19. The CDR3: CASSYSSDSPLHF. DNA for the CDR3: TGTGCCAGCAGTTACTCCTCCGATTCACCCCTCCACTTT.